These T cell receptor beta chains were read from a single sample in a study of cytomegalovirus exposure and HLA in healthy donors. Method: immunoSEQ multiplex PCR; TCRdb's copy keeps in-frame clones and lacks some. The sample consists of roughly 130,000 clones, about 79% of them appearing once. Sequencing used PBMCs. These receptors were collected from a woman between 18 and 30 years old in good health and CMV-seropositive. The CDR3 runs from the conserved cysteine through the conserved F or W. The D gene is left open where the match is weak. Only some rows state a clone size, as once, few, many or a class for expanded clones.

TGCGCCAGCAGACGGGACTTTTCTAGCTCCTACGAGCAGTACTTC | CASRRDFSSSYEQYF | TRBJ2-7 | - | TRBV5-1 | -
TGCAGCGTTGAACTCGTGGGCGAGGGAGAGACCCAGTACTTC | CSVELVGEGETQYF | TRBJ2-5 | - | TRBV29-1 | -
TGTGCCAGCAGCTTAGGCCTAGCGGGCAGCACGGGTACGCAGTATTTT | CASSLGLAGSTGTQYF | TRBJ2-3 | - | TRBV11-1 | TRBD2
TGCGCCAGCAGCCAAGACTTATTGAACACTGAAGCTTTCTTT | CASSQDLLNTEAFF | TRBJ1-1 | once | TRBV4-1 | -
TGTGCCAGCAGCGTCGGACTAAATAAAGCGATCTACACCGGGGAGCTGTTTTTT | CASSVGLNKAIYTGELFF | TRBJ2-2 | once | TRBV2 | -
TGTTCCAGCAGCTTCTACAGCCTGAGAGACGCCGGGGAGCTGTTTTTT | CSSSFYSLRDAGELFF | TRBJ2-2 | - | TRBV7-9 | -
TGTGCCAGCAGCTCCGAGGTGCTAGCGGGGTTCGACAATGAGCAGTTCTTC | CASSSEVLAGFDNEQFF | TRBJ2-1 | - | TRBV5-4 | TRBD2
TGTGCCAGCAGTGATTCCGGACAACAAGAGACCCAGTACTTC | CASSDSGQQETQYF | TRBJ2-5 | - | TRBV6-1 | -
TGTGCCAGCAGGGACACAGGGGGCTCTAATCAGCCCCAGCATTTT | CASRDTGGSNQPQHF | TRBJ1-5 | - | TRBV28 | TRBD1
TGCGCCAGCAGCCAAGTTGAGAGCTCCTACAATGAGCAGTTCTTC | CASSQVESSYNEQFF | TRBJ2-1 | few | TRBV4-1 | -
TGTGCCAGCAGTGTCAAATCAGGGACCTACGAGCAGTACTTC | CASSVKSGTYEQYF | TRBJ2-7 | - | TRBV25-1 | -
TGTGCCAGTAGTGATTCTTCCGGGACAGTTCATGGCTACACCTTC | CASSDSSGTVHGYTF | TRBJ1-2 | once | TRBV19 | TRBD1
TGTGCCAGCAGCTTGGGACAGGGGTTGGACACTGAAGCTTTCTTT | CASSLGQGLDTEAFF | TRBJ1-1 | - | TRBV7-6 | TRBD1
TGTGCCAGCAGCTCACTGCAGGGGGCGGAGGACGAGCAGTACTTC | CASSSLQGAEDEQYF | TRBJ2-7 | - | TRBV7-9 | TRBD1
TGCAGCGTTGAAGATCACGGGGGGGTGAGGACTGAAGCTTTCTTT | CSVEDHGGVRTEAFF | TRBJ1-1 | - | TRBV29-1 | -
TGTGCCAGCAGCCTACGATCCTACGAGCAGTACTTC | CASSLRSYEQYF | TRBJ2-7 | - | TRBV5-5 | -
TGTGCCAGCAGCTACCCGACAGGGGGAAATCAGCCCCAGCATTTT | CASSYPTGGNQPQHF | TRBJ1-5 | - | TRBV2 | TRBD1
TGTGCCAGCAGTTTGCCTAGCGGGGGTTTAAATGAGCAGTTCTTC | CASSLPSGGLNEQFF | TRBJ2-1 | few | TRBV28 | TRBD2
TGTGCCAGCAGCTTAGCCCCCAGCGGGGGTAGGGAGACCCAGTACTTC | CASSLAPSGGRETQYF | TRBJ2-5 | few | TRBV7-2 | TRBD2
TGTGCCAGTCGGGGTTTGAACACTGAAGCTTTCTTT | CASRGLNTEAFF | TRBJ1-1 | - | TRBV7-9 | -
TGTGCCACCAGAGGGGGACAGCGCTTCTACGAGCAGTACTTC | CATRGGQRFYEQYF | TRBJ2-7 | - | TRBV6-1 | TRBD1
TGTGCTAGTGGTTCGGGACAGGGGGCGAATGAGCAGTTCTTC | CASGSGQGANEQFF | TRBJ2-1 | few | TRBV12-5 | TRBD1
TGTGCCAGCAGACCTCCCCTAGCGGGGGGCCCGGGCAATGAGCAGTTCTTC | CASRPPLAGGPGNEQFF | TRBJ2-1 | - | TRBV7-2 | TRBD2
TGCGCCAGCAGCTTGGCCGTGGGGGGAGGGGGAAATGAGCAGTTCTTC | CASSLAVGGGGNEQFF | TRBJ2-1 | - | TRBV5-1 | -
TGCAGCGCGGGACAGGGAGAGTTCTACGAGCAGTACTTC | CSAGQGEFYEQYF | TRBJ2-7 | - | TRBV29-1 | TRBD1
TGTGCCAGCAGTTACTCCGGGACTAGCGGCACAGATACGCAGTATTTT | CASSYSGTSGTDTQYF | TRBJ2-3 | - | TRBV6-6 | TRBD2
TGTGCCAGCAGGGATACAGGGGTAGGAACCGGGGAGCTGTTTTTT | CASRDTGVGTGELFF | TRBJ2-2 | - | TRBV9 | TRBD1
TGCAGCGTTTTTGTGGGACTAGCGTACGAGCAGTACTTC | CSVFVGLAYEQYF | TRBJ2-7 | - | TRBV29-1 | TRBD2
TGCAGCGTTGTCGTGCTGGACTCGCCCTACGAGCAGTACTTC | CSVVVLDSPYEQYF | TRBJ2-7 | - | TRBV29-1 | -
TGCGCCAGCAGCTTATTCTCTAGCGGGGGGGGCCCTGGCACAGATACGCAGTATTTT | CASSLFSSGGGPGTDTQYF | TRBJ2-3 | - | TRBV5-1 | TRBD2
TGCGCCAGCAGTGAGTCGTACAGGGTGGGCACTGGGGCCAACGTCCTGACTTTC | CASSESYRVGTGANVLTF | TRBJ2-6 | - | TRBV10-2 | -
TGTGCCTGGAAGGGGGGGAATGAAAAACTGTTTTTT | CAWKGGNEKLFF | TRBJ1-4 | - | TRBV30 | -
TGTGCCGGCAGCGGACTAGCGGGGGCAAACACCGGGGAGCTGTTTTTT | CAGSGLAGANTGELFF | TRBJ2-2 | - | TRBV9 | TRBD2
TGCGCCAGCAGCTTTACAGGGGGCGAGGGGAATGAGCAGTTCTTC | CASSFTGGEGNEQFF | TRBJ2-1 | - | TRBV5-1 | TRBD1
TGTGCCAGCAGCTTAGCGACAGGGCTGGGGACTGAAGCTTTCTTT | CASSLATGLGTEAFF | TRBJ1-1 | - | TRBV7-6 | TRBD1
TGTGCCAGTAGTATCTCCTCGCTAACCAGGGGAACTAATGAAAAACTGTTTTTT | CASSISSLTRGTNEKLFF | TRBJ1-4 | - | TRBV19 | -
TGCGCCAGCAGCCTTAGCGGGGCTTACACAGATACGCAGTATTTT | CASSLSGAYTDTQYF | TRBJ2-3 | - | TRBV5-1 | TRBD2
TGTGCCAGCAGCTTGAACAGGGGGTTGACTGGGGCCAACGTCCTGACTTTC | CASSLNRGLTGANVLTF | TRBJ2-6 | - | TRBV5-6 | TRBD1
TGCGCCAGCAGCCAAGGAGCCACAGGGCCGGAGACCCAGTACTTC | CASSQGATGPETQYF | TRBJ2-5 | - | TRBV4-1 | -
TGTGCCAGCAGTTTAGGGAGGGCGAGCTCCTACAATGAGCAGTTCTTC | CASSLGRASSYNEQFF | TRBJ2-1 | - | TRBV2 | TRBD2
TGTGCCAGCAGTTTTGGAGGATCCTACGAGCAGTACTTC | CASSFGGSYEQYF | TRBJ2-7 | once | TRBV28 | -
TGTGCCAGCAGTGAAGCGCTAGTACAACTAAGCGGGGAGCTGTTTTTT | CASSEALVQLSGELFF | TRBJ2-2 | once | TRBV6-1 | -
TGTGCCATCAGTGAGTTGGAGGGGACCCAGTACTTC | CAISELEGTQYF | TRBJ2-5 | - | TRBV10-3 | -
TGTGCCAGCAGTGTTCTAGCGGGGGAGGACACCGGGGAGCTGTTTTTT | CASSVLAGEDTGELFF | TRBJ2-2 | - | TRBV2 | TRBD2
TGTGCCAGCAGCCAATACACGGAGCAGTACTTC | CASSQYTEQYF | TRBJ2-7 | - | TRBV14 | -
TGTGCCATCAGACTAACAGGGAACACTGAAGCTTTCTTT | CAIRLTGNTEAFF | TRBJ1-1 | - | TRBV10-3 | -